This paragraph reports one TCR beta chain. This record belongs to a study of blood T cell repertoires in COVID-19. The protocol was immunoSEQ multiplex PCR, while the TCRdb copy is restricted to in-frame clones and leaves out a portion. Of approximately 400,000 clones in the sample, approximately 88% are singletons; the top ten hold roughly an eighth. Trimming at V came to 4 bases and at J to 2 bases, leaving 11 bases not matched to a gene. The CDR3 is 17 residues long. Per germline, CDR1 SGHRS and CDR2 YFSETQ. The V and J genes are TRBV5-1 and TRBJ1-3, with TRBD1 matching over 8 bases. Material: peripheral blood. The clonotype comes from a woman in her fifties or sixties with COVID-19, enrolled during active disease. The CDR3 is CASSRSQGAGTGNTIYF. The CDR3 DNA reads TGCGCCAGCAGCCGCTCTCAGGGGGCCGGGACTGGAAACACCATATATTTT.